The rows below give T cell receptor beta chains drawn from one sample of a study of tissue T cells after allogeneic stem cell transplantation. Method: immunoSEQ multiplex PCR; TCRdb's copy keeps in-frame clones and lacks some. The profile covers 25,000 to 30,000 clones, with around 86% appearing a single time and roughly 3.6% taken by the ten largest. The sequences come from blood, collected before transplantation. The receptors shown here come from a woman aged 18-55 years who later had graft-versus-host disease after an allogeneic stem cell transplant. The CDR3 runs from the conserved cysteine through the conserved F or W. D genes are given only for firm matches. Clone size is stated in some rows and not others, as once, few, many or a class when expanded.

j_call v_call cdr3_length d_call clone_size cdr3_aa cdr3_nt
TRBJ1-1 TRBV10-1 13 NA NA CASSSTVNTEAFF TGCGCCAGCAGTTCGACGGTGAACACTGAAGCTTTCTTT
TRBJ2-5 TRBV28 14 NA NA CASNPWDPQETQYF TGTGCCAGCAACCCGTGGGACCCCCAAGAGACCCAGTACTTC
TRBJ1-6 TRBV3-1/TRBV3-2 12 NA NA CASSQRYSPLHF TGTGCCAGCAGCCAACGGTATTCACCCCTCCACTTT
TRBJ2-7 TRBV11-2 14 NA NA CASSLRRLAYEQYF TGTGCCAGCAGCTTAAGGAGACTAGCCTACGAGCAGTACTTC
TRBJ1-1 TRBV10-2 13 NA once CASSEGRGTEAFF TGCGCCAGCAGTGAAGGTAGGGGCACTGAAGCTTTCTTT
TRBJ1-2 TRBV24-1 13 NA NA CATSYGANYGYTF TGTGCCACCAGTTACGGCGCTAACTATGGCTACACCTTC
TRBJ2-1 TRBV3-1/TRBV3-2 15 TRBD2 NA CASSRPGLVANEQFF TGTGCCAGCAGCCGACCGGGACTAGTCGCCAATGAGCAGTTCTTC
TRBJ2-7 TRBV18 15 TRBD2 NA CASSRLAGTEYEQYF TGTGCCAGCTCGCGACTAGCGGGGACGGAGTACGAGCAGTACTTC
TRBJ1-2 TRBV28 12 NA NA CASNSINYGYTF TGTGCCAGCAACAGCATTAACTATGGCTACACCTTC
TRBJ2-7 TRBV27 15 TRBD2 NA CASSRGTSGRYEQYF TGTGCCAGCAGTAGAGGGACTAGCGGGAGGTACGAGCAGTACTTC
TRBJ2-5 TRBV7-6 19 TRBD2 NA CASSLWSRGLAGVQETQYF TGTGCCAGCAGCTTATGGAGCCGAGGACTAGCGGGCGTACAAGAGACCCAGTACTTC
TRBJ2-1 TRBV11-3 19 TRBD2 NA CASSLGEHMGLADGNEQFF TGTGCCAGCAGCTTAGGGGAACATATGGGACTAGCTGACGGGAATGAGCAGTTCTTC
TRBJ1-2 TRBV19 16 NA NA CASSRDTHGGLYGYTF TGTGCCAGTTCGCGGGACACCCATGGCGGCCTCTATGGCTACACCTTC
TRBJ2-7 TRBV11-3 14 NA NA CASSSTDGSYEQYF TGTGCCAGCAGCTCAACGGACGGCTCCTACGAGCAGTACTTC
TRBJ2-4 TRBV14 16 NA NA CASSQGLHGAKNIQYF TGTGCCAGCAGCCAAGGACTCCACGGGGCCAAAAACATTCAGTACTTC
TRBJ2-2 TRBV7-2 17 NA once CASTLVGSIDSTGELFF TGTGCCAGCACCTTAGTAGGCAGCATCGACTCTACCGGGGAGCTGTTTTTT
TRBJ2-1 TRBV5-1 14 TRBD2 NA CASGTSGSYNEQFF TGCGCCAGCGGCACTAGCGGGAGCTACAATGAGCAGTTCTTC
TRBJ1-1 TRBV7-2 15 NA NA CASSLVGMSNTEAFF TGTGCCAGCAGCTTAGTCGGGATGTCGAACACTGAAGCTTTCTTT
TRBJ2-1 TRBV7-9 13 NA NA CASSLDSYNEQFF TGTGCCAGCAGCTTAGACAGCTACAATGAGCAGTTCTTC
TRBJ2-7 TRBV5-6 13 NA NA CASSLRVTYEQYF TGTGCCAGCAGCCTGAGGGTGACCTACGAGCAGTACTTC
TRBJ2-3 TRBV28 13 NA NA CASEVGRTDTQYF TGTGCCAGTGAAGTCGGTAGAACAGATACGCAGTATTTT
TRBJ1-1 TRBV19 15 NA NA CASSIRVSSNTEAFF TGTGCCAGTAGTATTAGGGTCAGTTCGAACACTGAAGCTTTCTTT
TRBJ2-7 TRBV28 11 NA NA CASSPGREQYF TGTGCCAGCAGTCCCGGACGCGAGCAGTACTTC
TRBJ2-2 TRBV6-6 16 NA NA CASSYSTYGNTGELFF TGTGCCAGCAGTTACTCGACGTACGGGAACACCGGGGAGCTGTTTTTT
TRBJ2-1 TRBV7-3 16 NA NA CASSLSSWSSYNEQFF TGTGCCAGCAGCTTATCGTCGTGGAGCTCCTACAATGAGCAGTTCTTC
TRBJ2-2 TRBV6-2/TRBV6-3 16 TRBD1 NA CASSYSRGRGTGELFF TGTGCCAGCAGTTACTCCAGGGGGCGAGGCACCGGGGAGCTGTTTTTT
TRBJ1-4 TRBV5-1 15 NA NA CASSWGTVGTEKLFF TGCGCCAGCAGCTGGGGGACGGTGGGTACTGAAAAACTGTTTTTT
TRBJ1-4 TRBV19 15 TRBD1 NA CASSNTGGRSEKLFF TGTGCCAGTAGTAATACAGGGGGAAGGAGTGAAAAACTGTTTTTT
TRBJ2-1 TRBV4-2 16 TRBD2 NA CASSPGTSGAYNEQFF TGTGCCAGCAGCCCCGGGACTAGCGGGGCCTACAATGAGCAGTTCTTC